The subject of this entry is one TCR beta chain. Its target is unknown. This CDR3 has 15 residues. V was shortened by 5 bases and J by 0 bases, with 8 bases between the two germline ends. Looked up from germline, CDR1 is PRHDT and CDR2 is FYEKMQ (reference sequence). This sample stems from a study of CD8+ T cells in alopecia areata. Sequencing relied on a cDNA template that was reverse transcribed from extracted RNA. The method was immunoSEQ multiplex PCR; TCRdb's version includes in-frame clones alone and lacks a portion of them. Of 110,000 or so clones listed, about three fifths are singletons. Study results and limitations: Whereas mice showed it more clearly, TCR sharing across patients was murkier, possibly because of HLA. In scalp, tofacitinib significantly decreased clonality and expanded CD8+ clones among the top 100. Scalp specimens additionally yield sequences from normal skin's resident alphabeta T cells.

Described treatment: oral pan-JAK inhibitor, 5-10 mg twice daily. Collected material from alopecia areata patients comprised lesional scalp punch biopsies and peripheral blood. This chain joins TRBV13 and TRBJ2-6, with D uncertain. The sequence was obtained from a human donor with alopecia areata. Sequences were derived from CD8+ T cells sorted from blood, sampled at week 4, from a patient treated with tofacitinib. The CDR3 loop is CASSAHTSGANVLTF. CDR3 nucleotides: TGTGCCAGCAGCGCTCACACCTCTGGGGCCAACGTCCTGACTTTC.